The 24 T cell receptor beta chains given below trace back to one sample, sequenced in a study of blood T cell repertoires in COVID-19. The method was immunoSEQ multiplex PCR; TCRdb's version includes in-frame clones alone and lacks a portion of them. The top ten clones hold approximately 4% of a sample with hundreds of thousands of clones, roughly 80% of them seen once. Sample: peripheral blood. These TCRs come from a woman in her forties with active or convalescent COVID-19.

V and J are TRBV19 and TRBJ1-2; 10 bases align to TRBD1. Trimming cost V 5 bases and J 2 bases; bases outside gene matches: 8. The CDR3 totals 16 residues. CDR1 is LNHDA, CDR2 SQIVND, per germline (reference sequence). The CDR3 bases are TGTGCCAGTAGTGCAACCCGGACAGGGGGGAACTATGGCTACACCTTC. It is translated as CASSATRTGGNYGYTF. The complete variable domain, with remaining parts taken from reference TRBV19 and TRBJ1-2, reads DGGITQSPKYLFRKEGQNVTLSCEQNLNHDAMYWYRQDPGQGLRLIYYSQIVNDFQKGDIAEGYSVSREKKESFPLTVTSAQKNPTAFYLCASSATRTGGNYGYTFGSGTRLTVV.

V usage is TRBV5-1 and J usage is TRBJ1-1, with a weak D call TRBD1 (6 bases). This CDR3 spans 16 amino acids. Deletions cut 2 bases from V and 1 base from J, with 15 bases between. The V gene's germline CDR1 is SGHRS and CDR2 YFSETQ. DNA for the CDR3: TGCGCCAGCAGCTTATGGGGTCCGACAGGGAACACTGAAGCTTTCTTT. Encoded protein: CASSLWGPTGNTEAFF.

This chain joins TRBV2 and TRBJ1-1, with D uncertain. The germline V and J ends were trimmed by 2 bases and 2 bases, with 9 bases remaining between them. The CDR3 length is 14 residues. Germline CDR1 is SNHLY and CDR2 is FYNNEI. In DNA, the CDR3 is TGTGCCAGCAGTGAACTCAGAAGAAACACTGAAGCTTTCTTT. It yields the protein CASSELRRNTEAFF.

The chain has TRBV12-5 and TRBJ2-3; D unclear. Trimming took off 6 bases at V and 6 bases at J, with 7 bases between the two ends. Germline V gene sequence: CDR1 LGHNT, CDR2 FRNRAP. The CDR3 runs 11 residues. The CDR3 DNA follows: TGTGCTAGTGGCCCTCGGGATACGCAGTATTTT. Its protein is CASGPRDTQYF.

Only one count was recorded for this clone. The CDR3 reads CASSLADRGYSPLHF. The CDR3 region has the DNA TGTGCCAGCAGTTTAGCGGACAGGGGGTATTCACCCCTCCACTTT. The chain links TRBV28 to TRBJ1-6; TRBD1 matches 10 bases. Germline CDR1 is MDHEN and CDR2 is SYDVKM. This CDR3 is built from 15 residues. V was pared by 2 bases and J by 8 bases, with 3 bases of the junction left unmatched.

The chain couples TRBV28 to TRBJ2-1, with 11 bases aligning to TRBD2. Germline assignment: CDR1 MDHEN and CDR2 SYDVKM. V lost 4 bases to trimming and J lost 0 bases; unmatched junction nucleotides: 17. This CDR3 has 21 residues. The CDR3 DNA follows: TGTGCCAGCAGTTCCATGGCTAGCGGGGGGACTGCTTATGGCTCCTACAATGAGCAGTTCTTC. This gives the protein CASSSMASGGTAYGSYNEQFF.

The V gene is TRBV18, the J gene TRBJ1-1; 7 bases map to TRBD1. Germline assignment: CDR1 KGHSH and CDR2 LQKENI. Trimming at V came to 4 bases and at J to 5 bases, leaving 10 bases not matched to a gene. The CDR3 spans 15 residues. CDR3 amino acids: CASSLASGGRTEAFF. The DNA for the CDR3 is TGTGCCAGCTCACTTGCCTCAGGGGGAAGAACTGAAGCTTTCTTT.

V and J are TRBV7-2 and TRBJ1-2, with D possibly being TRBD1 (6 bases). Germline CDR1 is SGHTA and CDR2 is FQGNSA. The CDR3 contains 14 residues. V was shortened by 5 bases and J by 2 bases, with 12 bases between the two germline ends. Here the CDR3 reads CASSEDSSNYGYTF. CDR3 DNA sequence: TGTGCCAGCAGCGAGGACAGCTCCAACTATGGCTACACCTTC.

The chain combines TRBV6-5 with TRBJ1-6; D call uncertain. The CDR3 sequence is 12 residues long. Germline loops: CDR1 MNHEY, CDR2 SVGAGI. V lost 9 bases and J lost 10, with 13 bases in between. CDR3 sequence: CASGLDFSPLHF. The CDR3 coding sequence is TGTGCCAGTGGACTAGATTTCTCACCCCTCCACTTT.

The rearrangement joins TRBV6-5 to TRBJ1-4; a weak D match, TRBD1 (6 bases). Between the trimmed V and J ends, which lost 6 bases and 7 bases, there was a span of 15 bases. This CDR3 is built from 14 residues. Per the germline V gene, CDR1 is MNHEY and CDR2 is SVGAGI. In DNA, the CDR3 is TGTGCCAGCAGAAAGGGGGTTAGCCCTGAAAAACTGTTTTTT. Translation gives CASRKGVSPEKLFF.

The chain uses TRBV20-1 and TRBJ1-2, with 7 bases identical to TRBD1. Germline values: CDR1 DFQATT, CDR2 SNEGSKA (reference sequence). The CDR3 covers 13 residues. The trim removed 3 bases at V and 4 bases at J, leaving 5 bases unmatched. This chain's CDR3 is CSASSGTAYGYTF. The CDR3 DNA is TGCAGTGCTAGTTCTGGGACAGCCTATGGCTACACCTTC.

The V gene is TRBV6-5, the J gene TRBJ2-7; TRBD2 might be the D (6 bases). Trimming shortened V by 11 bases and J by 9 bases, and 26 bases separated the two germline ends. The CDR3 covers 14 residues. In germline, CDR1 is MNHEY, CDR2 SVGAGI. CDR3 sequence reads: CAGRGAGPSQRQYF. The CDR3 DNA sequence: TGTGCCGGTCGCGGGGCGGGCCCTTCCCAACGGCAGTACTTC.

J is TRBJ1-5 and V is TRBV5-1; D uncertain. The germline gives CDR1 SGHRS, CDR2 YFSETQ. With 0 bases removed from V and 1 base from J, the gap between germline ends came to 8 bases. The length of the CDR3 is 15 residues. CDR3 bases: TGCGCCAGCAGCTTGGACAGCGGGAGCAATCAGCCCCAGCATTTT. Translated, it gives CASSLDSGSNQPQHF. Complete variable domain (other parts from reference TRBV5-1 and TRBJ1-5): KAGVTQTPRYLIKTRGQQVTLSCSPISGHRSVSWYQQTPGQGLQFLFEYFSETQRNKGNFPGRFSGRQFSNSRSEMNVSTLELGDSALYLCASSLDSGSNQPQHFGDGTRLSIL.

This chain joins TRBV11-3 and TRBJ2-2, with D perhaps TRBD2 (5 bases). V was clipped by 5 bases and J by 7 bases, with 26 bases between them. The CDR3 covers 18 residues. CDR1 is SGHNT and CDR2 is YENEEA in the germline V gene. The DNA for the CDR3 is TGTGCCAGCAGCCCCTCGTGGGAGCCCCGGGATTCGGACGGGGAGCTGTTTTTT. The encoded protein is CASSPSWEPRDSDGELFF.

V is TRBV29-1 and J is TRBJ1-1; D gene uncertain. V gave up 2 bases and J gave up 0 bases, with 10 bases separating them. This CDR3 contains 14 residues. Germline V gene sequence: CDR1 SQVTM, CDR2 ANQGSEA. In DNA, the CDR3 is TGCAGCGTTGAAACGAGGCTAATGAACACTGAAGCTTTCTTT. Its translation is CSVETRLMNTEAFF.

CDR3 sequence (DNA): TGTGCCAGTAGCAATCCCCGGACAGGGGGACTGTACAATGAGCAGTTCTTC. Protein product: CASSNPRTGGLYNEQFF. The rearrangement uses TRBV19 and TRBJ2-1; TRBD1 matches at 10 bases. V trimming: 6 bases; J trimming: 4 bases; junction bases outside the gene matches: 12. This CDR3 spans 17 amino acids. Germline lookup yields CDR1 LNHDA and CDR2 SQIVND (reference sequence). Together with reference TRBV19 and TRBJ2-1, the CDR3 gives the full variable domain: DGGITQSPKYLFRKEGQNVTLSCEQNLNHDAMYWYRQDPGQGLRLIYYSQIVNDFQKGDIAEGYSVSREKKESFPLTVTSAQKNPTAFYLCASSNPRTGGLYNEQFFGPGTRLTVL.

A single count supports this clone. This chain uses TRBV19 with TRBJ1-4; no firm D call. Trimming removed 5 bases at V and 0 bases at J, with 16 bases between. This CDR3 comprises 17 residues. Germline V lookup: CDR1 LNHDA, CDR2 SQIVND (reference sequence). In nucleotides, the CDR3 is TGTGCCAGTAGTTTCGCGACAAGCCGCGCAACTAATGAAAAACTGTTTTTT. This gives the protein CASSFATSRATNEKLFF.

The CDR3 DNA sequence: TGTGCCACCATCAGGAGGACAGGGACTGAAGCTTTCTTT. Protein product: CATIRRTGTEAFF. This sequence joins TRBV19 and TRBJ1-1, with 8 bases identical to TRBD1. CDR1 and CDR2 (germline): LNHDA, SQIVND (reference sequence). V was clipped by 10 bases and J by 5 bases; unmatched bases: 9. The CDR3 spans 13 residues. The variable domain in full, completed from reference TRBV19 and TRBJ1-1, reads DGGITQSPKYLFRKEGQNVTLSCEQNLNHDAMYWYRQDPGQGLRLIYYSQIVNDFQKGDIAEGYSVSREKKESFPLTVTSAQKNPTAFYLCATIRRTGTEAFFGQGTRLTVV.

This chain links TRBV2 with TRBJ1-1, with D hard to call. The CDR3 runs 13 residues. In germline, CDR1 is SNHLY, CDR2 FYNNEI. Trimming pared 6 bases from V and 4 bases from J, leaving 12 bases between. DNA of the CDR3: TGTGCCAGCAGGAGGGAAGGGAGCACTGAAGCTTTCTTT. This gives the protein CASRREGSTEAFF.

This clone was counted once. The genes are TRBV12-3 or TRBV12-4 and TRBJ2-1; D is ambiguous. The V end lost 4 bases, the J end lost 7 bases, and 8 bases lay between the germline ends. CDR3 length: 12 amino acids. The CDR3: CASSSLRNEQFF. The CDR3 DNA follows: TGTGCCAGCAGTTCACTGCGGAATGAGCAGTTCTTC.

This chain links TRBV5-1 with TRBJ1-1; perhaps TRBD1 as D (5 bases). Germline V gives CDR1 SGHRS, CDR2 YFSETQ. V was trimmed by 3 bases and J by 1 base, leaving 19 bases between them. The CDR3 runs 17 residues. Here the CDR3 reads CASSWGPGGLRNTEAFF. As DNA, the CDR3 is TGCGCCAGCAGCTGGGGCCCAGGTGGTTTGAGGAACACTGAAGCTTTCTTT.

The rearrangement links TRBV9 to TRBJ2-2; 9 bases match TRBD1. With V trimmed by 0 bases and J by 4 bases, 7 bases remained unmatched. Germline values: CDR1 SGDLS, CDR2 YYNGEE. CDR3 length: 17 amino acids. CDR3 DNA: TGTGCCAGCAGCGTAGAAGGGGACAGGGTTAGCACCGGGGAGCTGTTTTTT. Its translation is CASSVEGDRVSTGELFF. The entire variable domain, with the rest obtained from reference TRBV9 and TRBJ2-2, is as follows: DSGVTQTPKHLITATGQRVTLRCSPRSGDLSVYWYQQSLDQGLQFLIQYYNGEERAKGNILERFSAQQFPDLHSELNLSSLELGDSALYFCASSVEGDRVSTGELFFGEGSRLTVL.

The chain uses TRBV19 and TRBJ2-7; 11 nucleotides match TRBD2. V dropped 7 bases and J dropped 0; count of bases not matched to a gene: 5. This CDR3 contains 15 residues. Germline CDR1 LNHDA, CDR2 SQIVND (reference sequence). CDR3 loop: CASTIGLAGSYEQYF. The CDR3 nucleotides read TGTGCCAGTACCATAGGACTAGCGGGCTCCTACGAGCAGTACTTC.

This clone has a single count. The chain couples TRBV24-1 to TRBJ1-2; 9 bases are a match to TRBD1. The germline V gene encodes CDR1 KGHDR and CDR2 SFDVKD. With 4 bases clipped from V and 5 bases from J, the junction kept 4 bases outside the gene matches. This CDR3 is 14 amino acids long. The CDR3: CATSDPGTGYGYTF. CDR3 sequence (DNA): TGTGCCACCAGTGACCCCGGGACAGGGTATGGCTACACCTTC.